Listed below are T cell receptor beta chains from one sample, sequenced in a study of Ad26.COV2.S vaccination and SARS-CoV-2 variants. The protocol was immunoSEQ multiplex PCR, while the TCRdb copy is restricted to in-frame clones and leaves out a portion. Counted here are roughly 300,000 clones, around nine tenths occurring once; the ten biggest clones make up about 4.6%. The material was peripheral blood, obtained in a trial of Ad26.COV2.S vaccine versus placebo. Source of these receptors: a person between 18 and 65 years old who received the Ad26.COV2.S COVID-19 vaccine or a placebo. Each CDR3 is given with its conserved first and last residue. The D gene is left open where the match is weak. Some rows have no size entry. The others give once, few or many, or a class for an expanded clone.

D: -; V: TRBV27; size: -; J: TRBJ1-1; DNA: TGTGCCAGCAGTTACCAGGGAGGGGAAGCTTTCTTT; CDR3: CASSYQGGEAFF
D: -; V: TRBV9; size: -; J: TRBJ1-3; DNA: TGTGCCAGCAGCGGAAGTGGTGGGGGCGCTGGAAACACCATATATTTT; CDR3: CASSGSGGGAGNTIYF
D: -; V: TRBV2; size: few; J: TRBJ1-6; DNA: TGTGCCAGCAGTGGCAACAGCTTTCGGTCACCCCTCCACTTT; CDR3: CASSGNSFRSPLHF
D: TRBD1; V: TRBV7-2; size: -; J: TRBJ2-4; DNA: TGTGCCAGCAGCAGCGAACCGGGACAGGGGGGCATTCAGTACTTC; CDR3: CASSSEPGQGGIQYF
D: TRBD1; V: TRBV4-2; size: -; J: TRBJ1-6; DNA: TGTGCCAGCAGCGGACAGGGGGCCAATTCACCCCTCCACTTT; CDR3: CASSGQGANSPLHF
D: -; V: TRBV4-2; size: -; J: TRBJ1-3; DNA: TGTGCCAGCAGCCAAGATCTAGAGACAGGCCCTTCTGGAAACACCATATATTTT; CDR3: CASSQDLETGPSGNTIYF
D: -; V: TRBV19; size: -; J: TRBJ1-2; DNA: TGTGCCAGTAGGCTCAGGGAAACTAACTATGGCTACACCTTC; CDR3: CASRLRETNYGYTF
D: TRBD1; V: TRBV12-3/TRBV12-4; size: -; J: TRBJ1-2; DNA: TGTGCCAGCAGCTCAGGGGGCAGGGGCTACACCTTC; CDR3: CASSSGGRGYTF
D: -; V: TRBV4-3; size: -; J: TRBJ2-1; DNA: TGCGCCAGCAGCCAGCTTCTAGCTACTGAGCAGTTCTTC; CDR3: CASSQLLATEQFF
D: -; V: TRBV7-8; size: -; J: TRBJ1-1; DNA: TGTGCCAGCAGCTTAGCCAGGGATCACACTGAAGCTTTCTTT; CDR3: CASSLARDHTEAFF
D: -; V: TRBV7-6; size: -; J: TRBJ2-7; DNA: TGTGCCAGCAGCTTAGCCCCTACTAGTTACAGCGAGCAGTACTTC; CDR3: CASSLAPTSYSEQYF
D: -; V: TRBV6-6; size: -; J: TRBJ1-3; DNA: TGTGCCAGCAGTTTCCGGGAGGTGGGAAACACCATATATTTT; CDR3: CASSFREVGNTIYF
D: -; V: TRBV9; size: -; J: TRBJ2-5; DNA: TGTGCCAGCAGCGTAGGGGCAGGGGAATTGGAGACCCAGTACTTC; CDR3: CASSVGAGELETQYF
D: -; V: TRBV6-4; size: -; J: TRBJ2-2; DNA: TGTGCCAGCAGTGGGGGGGCGAGCACCGGGGAGCTGTTTTTT; CDR3: CASSGGASTGELFF
D: TRBD1; V: TRBV19; size: once; J: TRBJ1-5; DNA: TGTGCCAGTAGCGGGACAGGGCTTCAGCCCCAGCATTTT; CDR3: CASSGTGLQPQHF
D: -; V: TRBV7-9; size: -; J: TRBJ2-7; DNA: TGTGCCAGCAGCCCCCGACATCCGTCCTACGAGCAGTACTTC; CDR3: CASSPRHPSYEQYF
D: -; V: TRBV2; size: -; J: TRBJ1-2; DNA: TGTGCCAGCAGTGTGACACGGGCTAACGGTGGCTACACCTTC; CDR3: CASSVTRANGGYTF
D: -; V: TRBV2; size: -; J: TRBJ1-5; DNA: TGTGCCAGCAAGCAGGATACGTCTGGCAATCAGCCCCAGCATTTT; CDR3: CASKQDTSGNQPQHF
D: -; V: TRBV5-5; size: -; J: TRBJ2-3; DNA: TGTGCCAGCAGCTTGGCCGGTAGGAGCACAGATACGCAGTATTTT; CDR3: CASSLAGRSTDTQYF
D: TRBD2; V: TRBV19; size: -; J: TRBJ2-7; DNA: TGTGCCAGTAGTATTGGGGGGGGACCGTCCTACGAGCAGTACTTC; CDR3: CASSIGGGPSYEQYF
D: -; V: TRBV28; size: -; J: TRBJ2-7; DNA: TGTGCCAGCACCGACACGGACGGTGCTAGCGAGCAGTACTTC; CDR3: CASTDTDGASEQYF
D: -; V: TRBV6-5; size: -; J: TRBJ2-7; DNA: TGTGCCAGCACTCCAGGATTAGGCGAGCAGTACTTC; CDR3: CASTPGLGEQYF
D: -; V: TRBV10-3; size: once; J: TRBJ1-4; DNA: TGTGCCATCAGTGAGGCACGCCTCGGTAATGAAAAACTGTTTTTT; CDR3: CAISEARLGNEKLFF
D: -; V: TRBV9; size: -; J: TRBJ2-4; DNA: TGTGCCAGCAGCACAGAAGGGTTGTCCAAAAACATTCAGTACTTC; CDR3: CASSTEGLSKNIQYF
D: -; V: TRBV5-1; size: -; J: TRBJ2-1; DNA: TGCGCCAGCAGCTCCGGACCGGCAAATGAGCAGTTCTTC; CDR3: CASSSGPANEQFF
D: TRBD1; V: TRBV27; size: -; J: TRBJ1-1; DNA: TGTGCCAGCAGTGTCGCAAACAGGGGGAACACTGAAGCTTTCTTT; CDR3: CASSVANRGNTEAFF
D: -; V: TRBV6-6; size: -; J: TRBJ1-4; DNA: TGTGCCAGCAGTTACTTTCCACAGGGTAGTGAAAAACTGTTTTTT; CDR3: CASSYFPQGSEKLFF
D: -; V: TRBV5-1; size: -; J: TRBJ1-1; DNA: TGCGCCAGCAGCGCTCTACCCGGGACGTCTGACACTGAAGCTTTCTTT; CDR3: CASSALPGTSDTEAFF
D: -; V: TRBV27; size: few; J: TRBJ1-1; DNA: TGTGCCAGCAGTTCTGAACCGAACACTGAAGCTTTCTTT; CDR3: CASSSEPNTEAFF
D: -; V: TRBV2; size: -; J: TRBJ2-5; DNA: TGTGCCAGCAGTGAACAAGGAGACCCTCTGGAGGAGACCCAGTACTTC; CDR3: CASSEQGDPLEETQYF
D: TRBD2; V: TRBV4-1; size: few; J: TRBJ2-7; DNA: TGCGCCAGCAGCGTGGGACTAGCGGGAGGTTACGAGCAGTACTTC; CDR3: CASSVGLAGGYEQYF
D: -; V: TRBV2; size: few; J: TRBJ2-1; DNA: TGTGCCAGCAGTGGAGGCGGTGAGCAGTTCTTC; CDR3: CASSGGGEQFF
D: -; V: TRBV19; size: -; J: TRBJ1-3; DNA: TGTGCCAGTAAATCCGGGATGATTTACGGAAACACCATATATTTT; CDR3: CASKSGMIYGNTIYF
D: -; V: TRBV28; size: -; J: TRBJ1-4; DNA: TGTGCCAGCAGTTCGAGGGAGGGTTTGGAAAAACTGTTTTTT; CDR3: CASSSREGLEKLFF
D: TRBD1; V: TRBV6-5; size: -; J: TRBJ1-6; DNA: TGTGCCAGCAGTTACTCGACAGGGGGTACTTCACCCCTCCACTTT; CDR3: CASSYSTGGTSPLHF
D: -; V: TRBV25-1; size: -; J: TRBJ2-2; DNA: TGTGCCAGCAGTGACCGCAGCCGCGCCACCGGGGAGCTGTTTTTT; CDR3: CASSDRSRATGELFF
D: TRBD1; V: TRBV5-3; size: -; J: TRBJ1-1; DNA: TGTGCCACCACGGGACAGGAGAACACTGAAGCTTTCTTT; CDR3: CATTGQENTEAFF
D: -; V: TRBV7-2; size: -; J: TRBJ1-2; DNA: TGTGCCAGCAGCCCCCAGACTGGAAACTATGGCTACACCTTC; CDR3: CASSPQTGNYGYTF
D: -; V: TRBV27; size: -; J: TRBJ1-2; DNA: TGTGCCAGCAGTTTAGAAGGGGTCGGGGGCTACACCTTC; CDR3: CASSLEGVGGYTF
D: -; V: TRBV28; size: -; J: TRBJ2-1; DNA: TGTGCCAGCAGAAAGGGGGGAACCTACAATGAGCAGTTCTTC; CDR3: CASRKGGTYNEQFF
D: -; V: TRBV9; size: -; J: TRBJ1-6; DNA: TGTGCCAGCAGCGTTCTTCAGGATAATTCACCCCTCCACTTT; CDR3: CASSVLQDNSPLHF
D: TRBD1; V: TRBV3-1/TRBV3-2; size: -; J: TRBJ1-1; DNA: TGTGCCAGCAGCGGCCGGGACAGATACACTGAAGCTTTCTTT; CDR3: CASSGRDRYTEAFF